The 30 T cell receptor beta chains below come from one sample, sequenced in a study of cytomegalovirus exposure and HLA in healthy donors. PCR primers comprised 60 Vbeta and 13 Jbeta primers. The protocol was immunoSEQ multiplex PCR, while the TCRdb copy is restricted to in-frame clones and leaves out a portion. The data contain roughly 100,000 clones, about 81% of them singletons. The sample was PBMCs. The receptors shown here come from a man aged 40-49 years in good health and CMV-seropositive.

The gene calls are TRBV7-9 and TRBJ2-1, with 9 bases aligning to TRBD1. Germline assignment: CDR1 SEHNR and CDR2 FQNEAQ (reference sequence). V lost 3 bases to trimming and J lost 7 bases; unmatched junction nucleotides: 4. The CDR3 spans 14 residues. Here the CDR3 reads CASSLTGGSNEQFF. CDR3 sequence (DNA): TGTGCCAGCAGCTTGACAGGGGGTTCGAATGAGCAGTTCTTC.

This chain connects TRBV11-2 to TRBJ2-5; TRBD2 matches 7 bases. In germline, CDR1 is SGHAT, CDR2 FQNNGV. CDR3 size: 15 residues. The V gene end was trimmed by 3 bases and the J gene end by 2 bases; junction bases not matched to a gene: 6. This CDR3 is CASSFGGSVQETQYF. CDR3 sequence (DNA): TGTGCCAGCAGCTTTGGCGGGAGCGTACAAGAGACCCAGTACTTC.

The chain carries TRBV5-1 and TRBJ2-5, with TRBD2 identical over 12 bases. The CDR3 has 17 residues. Germline V lookup: CDR1 SGHRS, CDR2 YFSETQ. Trimming took 1 base from V and 5 from J; bases not matched to a gene: 9. CDR3 sequence: CASSLRLAGGPRETQYF. CDR3 DNA: TGCGCCAGCAGCTTGCGGCTAGCGGGAGGGCCGAGGGAGACCCAGTACTTC.

The rearrangement joins TRBV6-5 to TRBJ1-1; D is perhaps TRBD1 (5 bases). In germline, CDR1 is MNHEY, CDR2 SVGAGI. V lost 8 bases, J lost 1 base, and 14 bases lay in between. This CDR3 is 14 amino acids long. In DNA, the CDR3 is TGTGCCAGCGGGATACCCGACAGGAACACTGAAGCTTTCTTT. Encoded protein: CASGIPDRNTEAFF.

The chain is built from TRBV7-8 and TRBJ1-4; 9 bases line up with TRBD1. This CDR3 comprises 15 residues. With 2 bases clipped from V and 5 bases from J, the junction kept 3 bases outside the gene matches. Germline lookup yields CDR1 SGHVS and CDR2 FQNEAQ. The CDR3 spells CASSLYGTGNEKLFF. Here the CDR3 DNA reads TGTGCCAGCAGCTTATATGGGACAGGGAATGAAAAACTGTTTTTT.

The chain recombines TRBV29-1 with TRBJ2-5; TRBD2 is a possible D gene (6 bases). The CDR3 contains 14 residues. The germline V gene has CDR1 SQVTM and CDR2 ANQGSEA. Trimming removed 4 bases from V and 3 bases from J, with 15 bases in between. As DNA, the CDR3 is TGCAGCGTTGCGGAGGGCCCGAAAAAAGAGACCCAGTACTTC. It yields the protein CSVAEGPKKETQYF.

CDR3 in DNA: TGTGCCAGCAGTTTTAGCTCGGGAGGTGACTCCTACAATGAGCAGTTCTTC. Its translation is CASSFSSGGDSYNEQFF. The chain recombines TRBV11-1 with TRBJ2-1; 7 bases are shared with TRBD2. This CDR3 region has 17 residues. With V trimmed by 6 bases and J by 0 bases, 11 bases remained unmatched. CDR1 is SGHAT, CDR2 FQDESV, per germline (reference sequence).

This CDR3 is CASSLGRFRDRAYGYTF. The CDR3 DNA reads as TGTGCCAGCAGCTTAGGAAGGTTTCGGGACAGGGCTTATGGCTACACCTTC. The rearrangement joins TRBV11-2 to TRBJ1-2; 9 bases align to TRBD1. V lost 1 base to trimming and J lost 5 bases; unmatched junction nucleotides: 11. Germline values: CDR1 SGHAT, CDR2 FQNNGV. This CDR3 comprises 17 residues.

CDR3 DNA sequence: TGTGCCAGCAGCTTACCCAGCGGGGGGCCCCAAGAGACCCAGTACTTC. Protein product: CASSLPSGGPQETQYF. The chain carries TRBV7-9 and TRBJ2-5, with 9 bases lining up with TRBD2. Germline V gives CDR1 SEHNR, CDR2 FQNEAQ (reference sequence). The J segment lost 1 base and the V segment lost 2 bases, leaving 5 bases of the junction unmatched. The CDR3 sequence is 16 residues long.

The V and J genes are TRBV18 and TRBJ2-7; 8 positions agree with TRBD1. Germline loops: CDR1 KGHSH, CDR2 LQKENI. The CDR3 is 16 amino acids. The trim removed 6 bases at V and 4 bases at J, leaving 14 bases unmatched. CDR3 in DNA: TGTGCCAGCTCCGCCGGCTACAGGGGGATTGTATACGAGCAGTACTTC. As protein: CASSAGYRGIVYEQYF.

The V call is TRBV5-4, the J call TRBJ2-6; 8 nucleotides match TRBD2. The length of the CDR3 is 17 residues. V was pared by 4 bases and J by 0 bases, with 6 bases of the junction left unmatched. The germline gives CDR1 SGHNT, CDR2 YYREEE (reference sequence). CDR3 loop: CASSPRSGGSGANVLTF. The DNA of the CDR3 is TGTGCCAGCAGCCCCAGGAGCGGGGGCTCTGGGGCCAACGTCCTGACTTTC.

This chain uses TRBV28 with TRBJ1-5; 8 bases fit TRBD1. Germline-derived CDR1 and CDR2 are MDHEN and SYDVKM. The CDR3 extends over 14 amino acids. Trimming at V came to 3 bases and at J to 6 bases, leaving 4 bases not matched to a gene. The CDR3: CASSFGQGRQPQHF. CDR3 bases: TGTGCCAGCAGTTTTGGACAGGGTCGTCAGCCCCAGCATTTT.

The genes are TRBV6-1 and TRBJ1-6, with unresolved D. V was trimmed by 2 bases and J by 5 bases, leaving 13 bases between them. The CDR3 has 16 amino acids. Germline CDR1 is MNHNS and CDR2 is SASEGT. CDR3 nucleotide sequence: TGTGCCAGCAGTGAATTCTGGGTTGGAGATAATTCACCCCTCCACTTT. This sequence encodes CASSEFWVGDNSPLHF.

The chain combines TRBV7-2 with TRBJ2-2, with TRBD2 matching over 10 bases. Looked up from germline, CDR1 is SGHTA and CDR2 is FQGNSA. The CDR3 totals 19 residues. J was trimmed by 7 bases and V by 2 bases; bases with no gene match: 16. CDR3 nucleotides: TGTGCCAGCAGCTTATCTTGGGCTAGCGGGAGTCTTAATTTCGGGGAGCTGTTTTTT. The encoded protein is CASSLSWASGSLNFGELFF.

The chain recombines TRBV5-5 with TRBJ1-2, with 11 bases that match TRBD1. The J segment lost 13 bases and the V segment lost 7 bases, leaving 15 bases of the junction unmatched. The CDR3 is made up of 14 amino acids. The germline CDR1 and CDR2 sequences are SGHKS and YYEKEE (reference sequence). CDR3 DNA: TGTGCCAGCGGACAGGGGGCATCACCCATCACCACCACCTTC. Translation: CASGQGASPITTTF.

The rearrangement joins TRBV29-1 to TRBJ2-1; a weak D match, TRBD2 (5 bases). The CDR3 runs to 15 residues. Germline lookup yields CDR1 SQVTM and CDR2 ANQGSEA. With 3 bases removed from V and 0 bases from J, the gap between germline ends came to 12 bases. CDR3 protein: CSVEASPLSYNEQFF. The DNA for the CDR3 is TGCAGCGTTGAGGCTAGCCCCCTCTCCTACAATGAGCAGTTCTTC.

This chain links TRBV18 with TRBJ1-5; 7 nucleotides align to TRBD1. From germline, CDR1 is KGHSH and CDR2 LQKENI. This CDR3 region has 15 residues. V gave up 3 bases and J gave up 10 bases; unmatched junction bases: 12. This chain's CDR3 is CASSPTEDRPEPQHF. The CDR3 region has the DNA TGTGCCAGCTCACCTACCGAGGACAGGCCTGAACCCCAGCATTTT.

The V call is TRBV7-9, the J call TRBJ1-2; D is unclear. This CDR3 spans 10 amino acids. V dropped 5 bases and J dropped 8 bases, with 6 bases sitting between them. Per the germline V gene, CDR1 is SEHNR and CDR2 is FQNEAQ (reference sequence). DNA of the CDR3: TGTGCCAGCAGCCCGTCCGGCTACACCTTC. Encoded protein: CASSPSGYTF. The full variable domain, with the rest looked up from reference TRBV7-9 and TRBJ1-2, is DTGVSQNPRHKITKRGQNVTFRCDPISEHNRLYWYRQTLGQGPEFLTYFQNEAQLEKSRLLSDRFSAERPKGSFSTLEIQRTEQGDSAMYLCASSPSGYTFGSGTRLTVV.

The chain links TRBV5-4 to TRBJ2-7; 9 bases are a match to TRBD1. Germline CDR1 SGHNT, CDR2 YYREEE (reference sequence). The CDR3 contains 16 residues. The junction had 7 bases not matched to a gene; V was cut back by 0 bases and J by 3 bases. The CDR3 DNA reads TGTGCCAGCAGCTTGGCCCCCGGGACAGGGAACTACGAGCAGTACTTC. Protein sequence: CASSLAPGTGNYEQYF.

V gene TRBV2 combines with J gene TRBJ2-3, with D maybe TRBD1 (5 bases). Germline-derived CDR1 and CDR2 are SNHLY and FYNNEI. There are 13 residues in the CDR3. V lost 8 bases and J lost 4, with 13 bases in between. CDR3 region: CASATGSPDTQYF. DNA for the CDR3: TGTGCCAGCGCAACAGGTTCCCCAGATACGCAGTATTTT. The full variable domain, its missing parts supplied by reference TRBV2 and TRBJ2-3, is EPEVTQTPSHQVTQMGQEVILRCVPISNHLYFYWYRQILGQKVEFLVSFYNNEISEKSEIFDDQFSVERPDGSNFTLKIRSTKLEDSAMYFCASATGSPDTQYFGPGTRLTVL.

V gene TRBV6-5 combines with J gene TRBJ2-2; D is ambiguous. In germline, CDR1 is MNHEY, CDR2 SVGAGI. Trimming removed 6 bases from V and 3 bases from J, with 5 bases in between. The CDR3 runs to 12 residues. The DNA for the CDR3 is TGTGCCAGCAGACTCTACACCGGGGAGCTGTTTTTT. It yields the protein CASRLYTGELFF.

The V call is TRBV6-5, the J call TRBJ2-4, with D tentatively TRBD1 (5 bases). The CDR3 loop spans 15 amino acids. Germline V CDR1 and CDR2: MNHEY, SVGAGI. V was clipped by 6 bases and J by 8 bases, with 20 bases between them. The CDR3 DNA reads as TGTGCCAGCAGCCACCAAACCGTGGGGCGGCACATTCAGTACTTC. Residues: CASSHQTVGRHIQYF.

The V gene is TRBV2, the J gene TRBJ1-5; the D gene is possibly TRBD1 (6 bases). The CDR3 covers 14 residues. Germline CDR1 reads SNHLY; CDR2 reads FYNNEI. V dropped 1 base and J dropped 5 bases, with 9 bases sitting between them. CDR3: CASSEDREYQPQHF. In DNA, the CDR3 is TGTGCCAGCAGTGAAGACAGGGAGTATCAGCCCCAGCATTTT.

This sequence joins TRBV10-2 and TRBJ2-1; D perhaps matches TRBD1 (5 bases). Germline V gene sequence: CDR1 WSHSY, CDR2 SAAADI. This CDR3 has 14 residues. With 6 bases removed from V and 6 bases from J, the gap between germline ends came to 15 bases. Here the CDR3 reads CASSNILRGNEQFF. For the CDR3, the DNA is TGCGCCAGCAGCAACATCCTAAGGGGCAATGAGCAGTTCTTC.

This chain connects TRBV18 to TRBJ1-5, with a possible D match to TRBD1 (6 bases). With 2 bases removed from V and 0 bases from J, the gap between germline ends came to 8 bases. In germline, CDR1 is KGHSH, CDR2 LQKENI. This CDR3 spans 15 amino acids. CDR3 sequence: CASSPTGYSNQPQHF. The DNA of the CDR3 is TGTGCCAGCTCACCAACAGGGTATAGCAATCAGCCCCAGCATTTT.

V is TRBV4-1 and J is TRBJ2-5, with a weak D call TRBD2 (5 bases). Trimming removed 4 bases at V and 1 base at J, with 10 bases between. The length of the CDR3 is 14 residues. Per germline, CDR1 MGHRA and CDR2 YSYEKL. CDR3 in amino acids: CASSRLRGQETQYF. CDR3 bases: TGCGCCAGCAGCCGGCTTCGGGGCCAAGAGACCCAGTACTTC.

The V gene is TRBV7-2, the J gene TRBJ1-4; the match to TRBD1 covers 11 bases. The CDR3 loop spans 14 amino acids. Germline V gene sequence: CDR1 SGHTA, CDR2 FQGNSA. Germline trimming cut 5 bases from V and 7 bases from J; bases unmatched to any gene: 3. CDR3 sequence reads: CASSRTGGFEKLFF. The DNA of the CDR3 is TGTGCCAGCAGCCGGACAGGGGGCTTTGAAAAACTGTTTTTT. Together with reference TRBV7-2 and TRBJ1-4, the CDR3 gives the full variable domain: GAGVSQSPSNKVTEKGKDVELRCDPISGHTALYWYRQSLGQGLEFLIYFQGNSAPDKSGLPSDRFSAERTGGSVSTLTIQRTQQEDSAVYLCASSRTGGFEKLFFGSGTQLSVL.

This chain joins TRBV10-1 and TRBJ2-7, with 7 nucleotides matching TRBD1. CDR3 length equals 13 residues. Per germline, CDR1 WNHNN and CDR2 SYGVQD (reference sequence). V was clipped by 8 bases and J by 6 bases; unmatched bases: 10. The DNA for the CDR3 is TGCGCCAGCGGTGCGACAGGGTTCAGCGAGCAGTACTTC. This translates into CASGATGFSEQYF.

This chain joins TRBV30 and TRBJ2-7, with D possibly TRBD2 on 5 matching bases. Between the trimmed V and J ends, which lost 0 bases and 10 bases, there was a span of 16 bases. The CDR3 extends over 13 amino acids. Germline values: CDR1 GTSNPN, CDR2 SVGIG (reference sequence). The chain's CDR3 is CAWSVPHRTGQYF. CDR3 coding DNA: TGTGCCTGGAGTGTACCCCATAGGACTGGACAGTACTTC.

The V call is TRBV18, the J call TRBJ2-5, with D perhaps TRBD1 (6 bases). The end of the DNA is better explained by TRBJ2-7, so the J call may be wrong. The CDR3 is made up of 16 amino acids. CDR1 is KGHSH and CDR2 is LQKENI in the germline V gene. This CDR3 is CASSPPTGQGTYEQYF. CDR3 sequence (DNA): TGTGCCAGCTCACCACCAACTGGGCAGGGGACCTACGAGCAGTACTTC.